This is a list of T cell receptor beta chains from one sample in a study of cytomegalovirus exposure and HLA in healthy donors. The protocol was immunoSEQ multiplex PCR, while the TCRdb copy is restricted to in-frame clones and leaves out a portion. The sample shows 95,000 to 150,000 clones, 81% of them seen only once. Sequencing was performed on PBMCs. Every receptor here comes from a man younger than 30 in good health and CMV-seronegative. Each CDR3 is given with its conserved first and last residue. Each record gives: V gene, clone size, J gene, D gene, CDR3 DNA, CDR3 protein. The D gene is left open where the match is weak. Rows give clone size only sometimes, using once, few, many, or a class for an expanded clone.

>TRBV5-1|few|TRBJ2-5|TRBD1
TGCGCCAGCAGCGTTGGACAGGGAGGAGTTGAGACCCAGTACTTC
CASSVGQGGVETQYF
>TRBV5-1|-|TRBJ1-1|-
TGCGCCAGCAGCTTGGGTCAGGGTAAGAACACTGAAGCTTTCTTT
CASSLGQGKNTEAFF
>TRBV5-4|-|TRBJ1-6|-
TGTGCCAGCAGCTTGGGAGCGGACTCTAATTCACCCCTCCACTTT
CASSLGADSNSPLHF
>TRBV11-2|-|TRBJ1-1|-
TGTGCCAGCAGCTTGACACCCCGGACTGAAGCTTTCTTT
CASSLTPRTEAFF
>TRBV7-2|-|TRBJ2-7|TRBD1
TGTGCCAGCAGCCCCCGGGACAGGTCCTACGAGCAGTACTTC
CASSPRDRSYEQYF
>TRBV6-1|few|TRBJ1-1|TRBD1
TGTGCCGGAAGACAGGGGGGCACTGAAGCTTTCTTT
CAGRQGGTEAFF
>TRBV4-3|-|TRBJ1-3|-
TGCGCCAGCAGCCAAGTCTGGCAGGGGAGAAACACCATATATTTT
CASSQVWQGRNTIYF
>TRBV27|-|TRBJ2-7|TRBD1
TGTGCCAGCAACCCGTACAGGGGTAGGTCCTACGAGCAGTACTTC
CASNPYRGRSYEQYF
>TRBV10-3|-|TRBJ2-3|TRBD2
TGTGCCATCAGTCCTTTAGCGGGGGGCACAGATACGCAGTATTTT
CAISPLAGGTDTQYF
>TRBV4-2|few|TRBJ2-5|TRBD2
TGTGCCAGCAGCCCCCTAGCGGGGACCCAAGAGACCCAGTACTTC
CASSPLAGTQETQYF
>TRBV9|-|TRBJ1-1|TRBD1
TGTGCCAGCAGCGTAGGGACAGGAAGCACTGAAGCTTTCTTT
CASSVGTGSTEAFF
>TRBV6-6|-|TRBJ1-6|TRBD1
TGTGCCAGCAGTGCCCGGGACAGGGGTAATTCACCCCTCCACTTT
CASSARDRGNSPLHF
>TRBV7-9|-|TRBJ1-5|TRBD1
TGTGCCAGCAGCTTAGGGACAGGGCCCGGGCAGCCCCAGCATTTT
CASSLGTGPGQPQHF
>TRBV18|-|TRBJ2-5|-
TGTGCCAGCTCACCTGGACAGAAAGAGACCCAGTACTTC
CASSPGQKETQYF
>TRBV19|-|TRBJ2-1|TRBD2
TGTGCCAGTAGCTCGGGACTAGCGGGGATGAGCTCCTACAATGAGCAGTTCTTC
CASSSGLAGMSSYNEQFF
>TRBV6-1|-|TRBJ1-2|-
TGTGCCAGCAGTGCCAGAATCCCTTATGGCTACACCTTC
CASSARIPYGYTF
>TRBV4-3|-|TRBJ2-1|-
TGCGCCAGCAGCTCAAACGATCGGGATGAGCAGTTCTTC
CASSSNDRDEQFF
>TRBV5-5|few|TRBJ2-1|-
TGTGCCAGCAGCTTTACTTCACCTCTTTCCTACAATGAGCAGTTCTTC
CASSFTSPLSYNEQFF
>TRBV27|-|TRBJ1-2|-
TGTGCCAGCAGCCAACGGGGGGTAGCCTATGGCTACACCTTC
CASSQRGVAYGYTF
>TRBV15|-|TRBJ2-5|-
TGTGCCACCAGCAGAGGTGGGAGGCAGCCTGGAGAGACCCAGTACTTC
CATSRGGRQPGETQYF
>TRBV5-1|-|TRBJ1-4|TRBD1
TGCGCCAGCAGCCTGTCCAGGGGGCAGGGTGAAAAACTGTTTTTT
CASSLSRGQGEKLFF
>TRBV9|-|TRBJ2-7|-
TGTGCCAGCAGCAAGGGGAGGCCGGACGAGCAGTACTTC
CASSKGRPDEQYF
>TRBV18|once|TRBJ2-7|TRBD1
TGTGCCAGCTCACCAGGGACAGGGGGCTCCTACGAGCAGTACTTC
CASSPGTGGSYEQYF
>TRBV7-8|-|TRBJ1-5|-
TGTGCCAGCAGCTTAGGAACAGGGACGCGTCAGCCCCAGCATTTT
CASSLGTGTRQPQHF
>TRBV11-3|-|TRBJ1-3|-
TGTGCCAGCAGCCCCGGGGACTCTGGAAACACCATATATTTT
CASSPGDSGNTIYF
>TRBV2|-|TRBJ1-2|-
TGTGCCAGCCCACTTAACTATGGCTACACCTTC
CASPLNYGYTF
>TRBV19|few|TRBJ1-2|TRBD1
TGTGCCAGCTCGGGACAGGCGGGAGGCTACACCTTC
CASSGQAGGYTF
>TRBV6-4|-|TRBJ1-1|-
TGTGCCAGCAGTGAGGGGGCGAACACTGAAGCTTTCTTT
CASSEGANTEAFF
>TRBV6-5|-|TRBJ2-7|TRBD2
TGTGCCAGCATCTCTAGCGGGGGGAACGAGCAGTACTTC
CASISSGGNEQYF
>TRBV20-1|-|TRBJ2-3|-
TGCAGTGCTAGTCCCTTAAATACGCAGTATTTT
CSASPLNTQYF
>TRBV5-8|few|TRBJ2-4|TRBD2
TGTGCCAGCAGCCAGGGAGGGACCAAAAACATTCAGTACTTC
CASSQGGTKNIQYF